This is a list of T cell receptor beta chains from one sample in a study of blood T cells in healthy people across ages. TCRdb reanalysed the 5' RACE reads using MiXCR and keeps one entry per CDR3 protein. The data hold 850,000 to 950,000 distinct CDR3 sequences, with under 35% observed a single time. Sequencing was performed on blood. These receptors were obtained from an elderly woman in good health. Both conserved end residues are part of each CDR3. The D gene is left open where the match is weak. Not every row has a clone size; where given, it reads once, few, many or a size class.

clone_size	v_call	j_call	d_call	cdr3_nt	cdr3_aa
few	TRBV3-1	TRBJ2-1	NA	TGTGCCAGCAGCCAGCTATACAATGAGCAGTTCTTC	CASSQLYNEQFF
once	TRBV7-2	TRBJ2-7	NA	TGTGCCAGCAGCTATAGGTGGGACTACGAGCAGTACTTC	CASSYRWDYEQYF
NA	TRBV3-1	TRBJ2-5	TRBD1	TGTGCCAGCAGCCCCCCCTCATGGACAGGGGGCGGTGGGAAGACCCAGTACTTC	CASSPPSWTGGGGKTQYF
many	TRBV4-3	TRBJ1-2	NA	TGCGCCAGCAGCCCGACCGACAGCTATGGCTACACCTTC	CASSPTDSYGYTF
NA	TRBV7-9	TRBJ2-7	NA	TGTGCCAGCAGCGCCAGCACAGGAACCTACGAGCAGTACTTC	CASSASTGTYEQYF
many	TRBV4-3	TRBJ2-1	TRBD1	TGCGCCAGCAGCCAAGAGGGACAGGGGTTTGGAAATGAGCAGTTCTTC	CASSQEGQGFGNEQFF
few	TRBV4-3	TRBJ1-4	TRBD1	TGCGCCAGCAGCCAACCAGGACAGGGTGCTGAAAAACTGTTTTTT	CASSQPGQGAEKLFF
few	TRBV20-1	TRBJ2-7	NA	TGCAGTGCCGGGGACAATTCCTACAATGAGCAGTACTTC	CSAGDNSYNEQYF
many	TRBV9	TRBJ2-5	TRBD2	TGTGCCAGCAGCCTCCGACTAGCGGGGGACCAAGAGACCCAGTACTTC	CASSLRLAGDQETQYF
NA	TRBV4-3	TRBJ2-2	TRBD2	TGCGCCAGCAGCCAAGATTACCCTAGCGGGGTGACCGGGGAGCTGTTTTTT	CASSQDYPSGVTGELFF
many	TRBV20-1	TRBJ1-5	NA	TGCAGTGCTAGAGATGGGAGGGGATATGGCAATCAGCCCCAGCATTTT	CSARDGRGYGNQPQHF
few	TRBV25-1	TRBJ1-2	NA	TGTGCCAGCAGTGCATTAGACCGCTATGGTGGCTACACCTTC	CASSALDRYGGYTF
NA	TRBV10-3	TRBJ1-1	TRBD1	TGTACCATCAGTGAGGGGCCCGGGACAGGGAAGGGGAGGACTGAAGCTTTCTTT	CTISEGPGTGKGRTEAFF
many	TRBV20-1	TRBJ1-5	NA	TGCAGTGCTAGTGGGCTTATCAATCAGCCCCAGCATTTT	CSASGLINQPQHF
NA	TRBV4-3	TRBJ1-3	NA	TGCGCCAACAGCCAAGATCTCCGCGGAAACACCATATATTTT	CANSQDLRGNTIYF
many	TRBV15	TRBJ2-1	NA	TGTGCCACCAGCAGAGAAAAGAACAGCTACAATGAGCAGTTCTTC	CATSREKNSYNEQFF
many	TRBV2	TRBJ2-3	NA	TGTGCCAGCAGTGAATTTCAGGTCGGAACAGATACGCAGTATTTT	CASSEFQVGTDTQYF
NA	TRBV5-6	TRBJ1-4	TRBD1	TGTGCCAGCAGCTACCAGGGGGCTTACGCCCTTAATGAAAAACTGTTTTTT	CASSYQGAYALNEKLFF
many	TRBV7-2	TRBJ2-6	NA	TGTGCCAGCAGCCCCGCCGGAGGGTTCAGGTCCTCTTTAGGGGCCAACGTCCTGACTTTC	CASSPAGGFRSSLGANVLTF
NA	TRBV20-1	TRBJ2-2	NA	TGCAGTGCTAGTCATGAAACCGGGGAGCTGTTTTTT	CSASHETGELFF
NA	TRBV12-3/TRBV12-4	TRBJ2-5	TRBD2	TGTGCCAGCAGTACAGGGACTAGCGGGGGGCGAGAGACCCAGTACTTC	CASSTGTSGGRETQYF
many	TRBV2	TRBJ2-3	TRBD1	TGTGCCAGCAGTGAGGACAGGGGTACAGATACGCAGTATTTT	CASSEDRGTDTQYF
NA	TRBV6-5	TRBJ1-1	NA	TGTGCCAGCAGTTACTCAAGGGTGAGAAGGCAGGGGAAAACTGAAGTTTTCTTT	CASSYSRVRRQGKTEVFF
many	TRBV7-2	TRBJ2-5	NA	TGTGCCAGCAGCTTAGGGGGCCTCAGGACCCAGTACTTC	CASSLGGLRTQYF
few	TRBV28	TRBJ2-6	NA	TGTGCCAGTACGAGTGGGGGCTCTGGGGCCAACGTCCTGACTTTC	CASTSGGSGANVLTF
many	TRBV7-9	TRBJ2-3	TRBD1	TGTGCCAGCAGCTTAGTCCGGCACTCCGGGACAGGGAATAGCACAGATACGCAGTATTTT	CASSLVRHSGTGNSTDTQYF
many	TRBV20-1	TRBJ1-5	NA	TGCAGTGCTAGCAAAGGAGACATCAATCAGCCCCAGCATTTT	CSASKGDINQPQHF
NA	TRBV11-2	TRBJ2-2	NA	TGTGCCAGCAGCCGACGACAGAACACCGGGGAGCTGTTTTTT	CASSRRQNTGELFF
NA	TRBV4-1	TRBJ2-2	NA	TGCGCCAGCAGCCAAGCCAAGACAGGGAACACCGGGGAGCTGTTTTTT	CASSQAKTGNTGELFF
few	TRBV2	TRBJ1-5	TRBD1	TGTGCCAGCAGTGAGGACAGGCGTAGCAATCAGCCCCAGCATTTT	CASSEDRRSNQPQHF
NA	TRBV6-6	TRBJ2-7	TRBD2	TGTGCCAGCAGTGGGACTAGGGTGATTGAGCAGTACTTC	CASSGTRVIEQYF
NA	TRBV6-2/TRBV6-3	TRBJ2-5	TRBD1	TGTGCCAGCAGTTACGGGACCCTCACCGGGACAGGAGGGATGGAGACCCAGTACTTC	CASSYGTLTGTGGMETQYF
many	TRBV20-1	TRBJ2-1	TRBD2	TGCAGTGCCCATTTCCCCGGGACTAGCGGGGGGGCAATCGCGAATGAGCAGTTCTTC	CSAHFPGTSGGAIANEQFF
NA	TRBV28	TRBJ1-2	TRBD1	TGTGCCAGCAGTTTATATGGTCAGGGGGAGAATGACTACACCTTC	CASSLYGQGENDYTF
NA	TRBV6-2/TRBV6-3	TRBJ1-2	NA	TGTGCCAGCAGTTACACTCTGCGGGCAGGGATCCATGGCTACACCTTC	CASSYTLRAGIHGYTF
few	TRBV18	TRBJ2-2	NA	TGTGCCAGCTCACTGGGGACATATAACACCGGGGAGCTGTTTTTT	CASSLGTYNTGELFF
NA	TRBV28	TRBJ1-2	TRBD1	TGTGCCAGCAGGACAGGGGGCGCATCTAACTATGGCTACACCTTC	CASRTGGASNYGYTF
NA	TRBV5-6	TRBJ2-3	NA	TGTGCCAGCAGCTTGGAGGGGCTCATCTTAACAGATACGCAGTATTTT	CASSLEGLILTDTQYF
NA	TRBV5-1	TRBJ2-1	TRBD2	TGCGCCAGCAGCTTGACTAGCGCGACCGTCAATGAGCAGTTCTTC	CASSLTSATVNEQFF
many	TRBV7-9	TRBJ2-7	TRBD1	TGTGCCAGCAGGGGACAGGGGGCCTTAGCCGTTTACGAGCAGTACTTC	CASRGQGALAVYEQYF
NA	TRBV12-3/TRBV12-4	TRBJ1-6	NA	TGTGCCAGCAGTTCCAGGGGACGGATAAATTCACCCCTCCACTTT	CASSSRGRINSPLHF